Following are 4 T cell receptor beta chains from one sample sequenced in a study of cytomegalovirus exposure and HLA in healthy donors. With 60 Vbeta and 13 Jbeta primers, the PCR was carried out. Profiling relied on immunoSEQ multiplex PCR, and the TCRdb table lists in-frame clones only, not all of them. The data show 100,000 to 150,000 clones, about three quarters seen once. Input material: PBMCs. The receptors here all came from a man aged 45 to 65 in good health and CMV-seronegative.

V and J are TRBV7-6 and TRBJ2-2; 7 bases are shared with TRBD1. The CDR3 spans 16 residues. Germline V gene sequence: CDR1 SGHVS, CDR2 FNYEAQ. After removal of 4 bases from V and 5 bases from J, the junction contained 10 bases not matched to a gene. The CDR3: CASSSPRARGTGELFF. The CDR3, as DNA: TGTGCCAGCAGCTCCCCAAGGGCCAGGGGGACCGGGGAGCTGTTTTTT.

The chain is built from TRBV28 and TRBJ1-5, with D perhaps matching TRBD1 (6 bases). Germline CDR1 reads MDHEN; CDR2 reads SYDVKM. The V end lost 2 bases, the J end lost 3 bases, and 11 bases lay between the germline ends. This CDR3 spans 15 amino acids. In nucleotides, the CDR3 is TGTGCCAGCAGTTTACTTAACAGGGACAATCAGCCCCAGCATTTT. It is translated as CASSLLNRDNQPQHF. Based on the CDR3 plus reference TRBV28 and TRBJ1-5, the full variable domain is DVKVTQSSRYLVKRTGEKVFLECVQDMDHENMFWYRQDPGLGLRLIYFSYDVKMKEKGDIPEGYSVSREKKERFSLILESASTNQTSMYLCASSLLNRDNQPQHFGDGTRLSIL.

V and J are TRBV6-6 and TRBJ1-1; perhaps TRBD1 as D (5 bases). Looked up from germline, CDR1 is MNHNY and CDR2 is SVGAGI (reference sequence). This CDR3 region has 14 residues. V shed 6 bases and J shed 6 bases, with 17 bases lying between them. The DNA of the CDR3 is TGTGCCAGCAGGGTCGGGACTCTAAACCCTGAAGCTTTCTTT. This gives the protein CASRVGTLNPEAFF.

V gene TRBV7-7 combines with J gene TRBJ2-5; 12 positions agree with TRBD2. V trimming: 5 bases; J trimming: 5 bases; junction bases outside the gene matches: 6. The CDR3 runs to 15 residues. CDR1 SSHAT and CDR2 FNYEAQ come from the germline V gene (reference sequence). The CDR3 DNA reads TGTGCCAGCAGCCCTAGCGGGGGGGCCGTTGAGACCCAGTACTTC. It codes for CASSPSGGAVETQYF.